The 12 T cell receptor beta chains below were found in one sample sequenced in a study of Graves' ophthalmopathy and Graves' hyperthyroidism. Beta-chain TCR CDR3 regions were amplified from RNA transcripts. HTBI primers were employed in first-round RT-PCR, then a second-round multiplex PCR followed. TCRdb re-called the multiplex PCR reads with MiXCR, one entry per CDR3 protein. The sample lists about 660,000 distinct CDR3 sequences, under 50% occurring once. Source material: peripheral blood. These receptors all come from an adult man with Graves' ophthalmopathy.

The rearrangement links TRBV25-1 to TRBJ1-2; no reliable D call. The CDR3 is 15 amino acids. CDR1 and CDR2 (germline): MGHDK, SYGVNS. V dropped 5 bases and J dropped 4 bases, with 17 bases sitting between them. CDR3: CASSIWASPIYGYTF. CDR3 nucleotides: TGTGCCAGCAGTATCTGGGCAAGCCCTATCTATGGCTACACCTTC.

This clonotype appeared a single time. The chain joins TRBV7-9 to TRBJ1-6; D call uncertain. This CDR3 has 15 amino acids. Germline assignment: CDR1 SEHNR and CDR2 FQNEAQ (reference sequence). V was shortened by 0 bases and J by 6 bases, with 9 bases between the two germline ends. The CDR3 sequence: CASSLAGVTNSPLHF. CDR3 nucleotides: TGTGCCAGCAGCTTAGCTGGGGTCACTAATTCACCCCTCCACTTT.

This clonotype was observed a few times. Mismatch with germline at one junction end may stem from a read error. V gene TRBV10-3 combines with J gene TRBJ2-2; D is ambiguous. Per germline, CDR1 ENHRY and CDR2 SYGVKD. This CDR3 is built from 15 residues. The CDR3 DNA is TGTGCCAGCAGTTCTTGGGGTGAGAGCACCGGGGAGCTGTTTTTT. Its translation: CASSSWGESTGELFF.

This clonotype was counted many times. The chain is built from TRBV7-2 and TRBJ2-5; 9 bases agree with TRBD2. CDR3 length: 15 amino acids. Trimming removed 5 bases from V and 5 bases from J; junction bases left unmatched: 9. Germline CDR1 reads SGHTA; CDR2 reads FQGNSA. CDR3 nucleotide sequence: TGTGCCAGCAGCCCCCTCAGCGGGGGGTGGGAGACCCAGTACTTC. Amino acid sequence: CASSPLSGGWETQYF.

The chain carries TRBV30 and TRBJ1-4; D gene unclear. The CDR3 length is 11 residues. Trimming removed 3 bases from V and 4 bases from J, with 3 bases in between. Per the germline V gene, CDR1 is GTSNPN and CDR2 is SVGIG (reference sequence). The CDR3 nucleotides are TGTGCCTGGAGCCTTAATGAAAAACTGTTTTTT. This gives the protein CAWSLNEKLFF.

The chain links TRBV15 to TRBJ1-4; D ambiguous. CDR3 size: 13 residues. Looked up from germline, CDR1 is LNHNV and CDR2 is YYDKDF (reference sequence). The germline V and J ends were trimmed by 11 bases and 7 bases, with 17 bases remaining between them. The CDR3 DNA is TGTGCCTCCGATCGGGGATCGGGTGAAAAACTGTTTTTT. This encodes CASDRGSGEKLFF. Drawing the rest from reference TRBV15 and TRBJ1-4, the complete variable domain is DAMVIQNPRYQVTQFGKPVTLSCSQTLNHNVMYWYQQKSSQAPKLLFHYYDKDFNNEADTPDNFQSRRPNTSFCFLDIRSPGLGDTAMYLCASDRGSGEKLFFGSGTQLSVL.

This clonotype was found many times. The V call is TRBV9, the J call TRBJ2-5, with D perhaps TRBD1 (5 bases). The V gene's germline CDR1 is SGDLS and CDR2 YYNGEE. Trimming left V 0 bases short and J 0 bases short, with 9 bases between. The CDR3 spans 15 residues. CDR3 sequence (DNA): TGTGCCAGCAGCGTAGGGACAAGAAACCAAGAGACCCAGTACTTC. It translates to CASSVGTRNQETQYF.

The table lists this clonotype with many counts. The chain has TRBV2 and TRBJ2-2, with a tentative D call TRBD1 (6 bases). Deletions cut 8 bases from V and 4 bases from J, with 14 bases between. Germline CDR1 and CDR2: SNHLY and FYNNEI. This CDR3 region has 14 residues. CDR3: CASSPRQVTGELFF. Written as DNA, the CDR3 is TGTGCCAGCTCTCCAAGACAGGTCACCGGGGAGCTGTTTTTT.

The V gene is TRBV19, the J gene TRBJ1-3, with a possible D match to TRBD1 (5 bases). Trimming left V 8 bases short and J 0 bases short, with 11 bases between. Germline CDR1 and CDR2: LNHDA and SQIVND (reference sequence). The CDR3 runs 14 residues. The chain's CDR3 is CASSGAYSGNTIYF. As DNA, the CDR3 is TGTGCCAGTTCTGGGGCGTACTCTGGAAACACCATATATTTT.

This clonotype was found many times. This chain joins TRBV2 and TRBJ1-3, with D possibly TRBD1 on 5 matching bases. The CDR3 extends over 14 amino acids. Germline CDR1 is SNHLY and CDR2 is FYNNEI. The germline V and J ends were trimmed by 3 bases and 2 bases, with 8 bases remaining between them. The CDR3 bases are TGTGCCAGCAGTGACCGGGGGGCTGGAAACACCATATATTTT. Amino acids: CASSDRGAGNTIYF.

The CDR3 DNA reads TGTGCCAGCAGTGACTTCGGGGGACAGGGGGTC. This translates into CASSDFGGQGV. The rearrangement joins TRBV10-3 to TRBJ2-7; 10 bases match TRBD1. CDR1 is ENHRY and CDR2 is SYGVKD in the germline V gene. This CDR3 comprises 11 residues.

This clonotype showed up just once. Mismatch with germline at one junction end may stem from a read error. The V gene is TRBV10-2, the J gene TRBJ2-5, with D unclear. Germline V gives CDR1 WSHSY, CDR2 SAAADI. This CDR3 comprises 12 residues. CDR3 nucleotide sequence: TGCGCCACCAGTGAGTCAGAGGAGACCCAGTACTTC. It is translated as CATSESEETQYF.